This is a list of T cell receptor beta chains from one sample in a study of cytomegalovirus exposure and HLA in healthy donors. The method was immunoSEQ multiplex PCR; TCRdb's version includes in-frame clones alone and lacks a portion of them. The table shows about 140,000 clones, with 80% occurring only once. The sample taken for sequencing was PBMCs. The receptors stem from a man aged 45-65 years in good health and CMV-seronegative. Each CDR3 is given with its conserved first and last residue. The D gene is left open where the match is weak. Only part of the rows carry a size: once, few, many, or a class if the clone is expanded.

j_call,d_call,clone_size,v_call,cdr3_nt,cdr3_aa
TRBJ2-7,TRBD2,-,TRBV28,TGTGCCAGCAGTGAGATAAGCGGGAGGGGCTACGAGCAGTACTTC,CASSEISGRGYEQYF
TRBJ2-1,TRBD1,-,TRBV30,TGTGCCTGGACCGCCACAGGGGGCGCTTACAATGAGCAGTTCTTC,CAWTATGGAYNEQFF
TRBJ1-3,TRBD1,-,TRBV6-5,TGTGCCAGCAGTTACTCGAGAGGGGGCGGAAACACCATATATTTT,CASSYSRGGGNTIYF
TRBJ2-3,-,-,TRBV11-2,TGTGCCAGCAGCCCCCGAACTCCAGATACGCAGTATTTT,CASSPRTPDTQYF
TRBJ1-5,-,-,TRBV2,TGTGCCAGCAAGGACAGAGGAATTCAGCCCCAGCATTTT,CASKDRGIQPQHF
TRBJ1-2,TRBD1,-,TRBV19,TGTGCCACCATGTCAAGGGGGCCGGATGGCTACACCTTC,CATMSRGPDGYTF
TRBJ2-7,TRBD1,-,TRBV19,TGTGCCAGTAGTATCCGGGACAGCCCCTACGAGCAGTACTTC,CASSIRDSPYEQYF
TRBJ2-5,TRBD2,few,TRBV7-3,TGTGCCAGCAGCGCCTCCGGGACTAGCTCTGAGACCCAGTACTTC,CASSASGTSSETQYF
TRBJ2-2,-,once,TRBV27,TGTGCCAGCAGCCGGGGTGGCAAGAACACCGGGGAGCTGTTTTTT,CASSRGGKNTGELFF
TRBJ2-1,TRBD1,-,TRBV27,TGTGCCAGCAGAAATACAGGGGGCGGGAGATCCTCCTACAATGAGCAGTTCTTC,CASRNTGGGRSSYNEQFF
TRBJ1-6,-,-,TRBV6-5,TGTGCCAGCAGTTACGGCGACTCCTATAATTCCCCCCTCCACTTT,CASSYGDSYNSPLHF
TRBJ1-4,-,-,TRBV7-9,TGTGCCAGCAGCTTAGTGCAGAATGAAAAACTGTTTTTT,CASSLVQNEKLFF
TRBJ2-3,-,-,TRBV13,TGTGCCAGCAGCTTAGAGGGGGAGTCTAGCACAGATACGCAGTATTTT,CASSLEGESSTDTQYF
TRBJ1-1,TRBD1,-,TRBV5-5,TGTGCCAGCAGCTCCACGCAAGGACAGGGCTACACTGAAGCTTTCTTT,CASSSTQGQGYTEAFF
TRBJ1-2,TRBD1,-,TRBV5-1,TGCGCCAGCAGCTATGGACAGGGGCTTGGCTACACCTTC,CASSYGQGLGYTF
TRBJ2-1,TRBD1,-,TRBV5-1,TGCGCCAGCAGCCCTGGACAGGGTGATGGTGAGCAGTTCTTC,CASSPGQGDGEQFF
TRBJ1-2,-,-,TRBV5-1,TGCGCCAGCAGCTTGGACCAGGGTACCGGCTACACCTTC,CASSLDQGTGYTF
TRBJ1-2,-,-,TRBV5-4,TGTGCCAGCAGCTTCGAACAGCACTCTAACTATGGCTACACCTTC,CASSFEQHSNYGYTF
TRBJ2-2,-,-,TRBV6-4,TGTGCCAGCTCCCCAGGGGCGGATGGCACCGGGGAGCTGTTTTTT,CASSPGADGTGELFF
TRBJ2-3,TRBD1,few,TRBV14,TGTGCCAGCAGCCTTGGACAGGGCCCAGATACGCAGTATTTT,CASSLGQGPDTQYF
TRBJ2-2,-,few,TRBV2,TGTGCCAGCAGTGAAACGGGGACATATCAGGACACCGGGGAGCTGTTTTTT,CASSETGTYQDTGELFF
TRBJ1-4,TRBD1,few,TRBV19,TGTGCCAGTAGCATGGGACAGAGAGATGTCAAACTGTTTTTT,CASSMGQRDVKLFF
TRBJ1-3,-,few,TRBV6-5,TGTGCCAGCAGTGGGCTCTCTGGAAACACCATATATTTT,CASSGLSGNTIYF
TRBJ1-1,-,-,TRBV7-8,TGTGCCAGCAGCTTATTAGAGGGTTCTATCACTGAAGCTTTCTTT,CASSLLEGSITEAFF
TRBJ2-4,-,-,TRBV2,TGTGCCAGCAGTGAAGTCCAGATTCAGTACTTC,CASSEVQIQYF
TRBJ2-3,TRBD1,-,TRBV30,TGTGCCTGGAGTAGGGGGACAGGCGATACGCAGTATTTT,CAWSRGTGDTQYF
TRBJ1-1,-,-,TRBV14,TGTGCCAGCAGCCGTCGAGGGGGATCGGCCCCTGAAGCTTTCTTT,CASSRRGGSAPEAFF
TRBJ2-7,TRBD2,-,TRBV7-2,TGTGCCAGCAGGAAAGCGGGGGGGCCTTACGAGCAGTACTTC,CASRKAGGPYEQYF
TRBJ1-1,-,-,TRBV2,TGTGCCAGCAGGAGGACTGAAGCTTTCTTT,CASRRTEAFF
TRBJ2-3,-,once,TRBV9,TGTGCCAGCAGCGTAGGGCGGCAGAGCACAGATACGCAGTATTTT,CASSVGRQSTDTQYF
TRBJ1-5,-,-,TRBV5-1,TGCGCCAGCAGCTTGGGGGGGACATATGATCAGCCCCAGCATTTT,CASSLGGTYDQPQHF
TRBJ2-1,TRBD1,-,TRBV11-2,TGTGCCAGCAGCGGGCGACAGGGGATTTACAATGAGCAGTTCTTC,CASSGRQGIYNEQFF
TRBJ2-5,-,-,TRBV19,TGTGCCAGTAGTATTCAGGGGACGGAGGAGACCCAGTACTTC,CASSIQGTEETQYF
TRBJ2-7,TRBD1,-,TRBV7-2,TGTGCCAGCAGCTCTACAGGGGGCCTCGTCCCCTACGAGCAGTACTTC,CASSSTGGLVPYEQYF
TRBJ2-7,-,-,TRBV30,TGTGCCTGGAATGGGGACACAACAGGGGAGCAGTACTTC,CAWNGDTTGEQYF
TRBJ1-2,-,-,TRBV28,TGTGCCATCGGGGGGGAAGGAGGCAACTATGGCTACACCTTC,CAIGGEGGNYGYTF
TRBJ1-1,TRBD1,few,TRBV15,TGTGCCACCAGCAGAGTCCCGGGACAGGGTTGGAACACTGAAGCTTTCTTT,CATSRVPGQGWNTEAFF
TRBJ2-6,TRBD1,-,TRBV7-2,TGTGCCAGCAGCTTGACAGGGTCCTTCAACGTCCTGACTTTC,CASSLTGSFNVLTF
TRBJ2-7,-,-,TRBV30,TGTGCCTGGAGTGGACAGTCCTACGAGCAGTACTTC,CAWSGQSYEQYF
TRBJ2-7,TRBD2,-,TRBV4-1,TGCGCCAGCAGCCAAGAGGCCAGCGGGGGCTCCTACGAGCAGTACTTC,CASSQEASGGSYEQYF
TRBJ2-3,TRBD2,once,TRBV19,TGTGCCAGTAGAACTCCGGGACTAGCGGGAGATACGCAGTATTTT,CASRTPGLAGDTQYF